A single sample is the source of the 20 T cell receptor beta chains below, sequenced in a study of T-cell reconstitution after alpha-beta-depleted transplantation in children (TCRdb year 2016). Libraries came from PCR. The sample was run on an Illumina HiSeq 2500. Molecular barcoding was employed in the preparation of TCR libraries, with unique molecular identifiers being used to normalize TCRbeta repertoire quantification. The public reads were run again by TCRdb, first through fastp at Q25 and then through MiXCR, and only productive beta chains were kept. Each record represents a unique CDR3 protein, reported with the most common genes and DNA among its rows. This sample lists about 76,000 distinct CDR3 sequences; 11% to 15% were detected once. Together, the top ten hold about 26% of the sample. The treatment or condition label for this specimen denotes: allogeneic hematopoietic cell transplantation with graft depleted of TCRalphabeta T cells and CD19 B cells.

Sequences were derived from PBMCs, mostly from graft donor cells, sampled 180 days after TCRalphabeta/CD19-depleted stem cell transplant. The receptors here all came from a male patient under 10 years old who had a stem cell transplant for acute lymphoblastic leukemia, so the T cells may come from the graft donor.

The genes are TRBV20-1 and TRBJ2-5, with 11 positions matching TRBD2. This CDR3 region has 15 residues. The ends lost 5 bases at V and 6 bases at J; junction bases unmatched: 11. CDR1 DFQATT and CDR2 SNEGSKA come from the germline V gene (reference sequence). In DNA form, the CDR3 reads TGCAGTGCTCCACAACTAGCGGGAGTCAGAAAGACCCAGTACTTC. Its protein product is CSAPQLAGVRKTQYF.

V and J are TRBV10-3 and TRBJ2-6, with a weak D call TRBD1 (6 bases). The ends were cut back, 5 bases at V and 1 base at J, with 12 bases in the middle. Germline values: CDR1 ENHRY, CDR2 SYGVKD. The CDR3 has 16 residues. The CDR3, as DNA: TGTGCCATCAGTCGGACAGCCCTTTCTGGGGCCAACGTCCTGACTTTC. Protein: CAISRTALSGANVLTF.

V is TRBV29-1 and J is TRBJ2-3; 9 bases align to TRBD1. Germline CDR1 reads SQVTM; CDR2 reads ANQGSEA. This CDR3 spans 19 amino acids. Losses at the gene ends were 2 bases for V and 8 bases for J; bases not matched to a gene: 23. The CDR3 reads CSVERDRASGGSSRFTQYF. CDR3 bases: TGCAGCGTTGAACGGGACAGGGCGAGCGGCGGCAGTTCGCGTTTTACGCAGTATTTT.

The chain links TRBV10-3 to TRBJ2-3; TRBD1 matches at 12 bases. The V segment lost 6 bases and the J segment 6 bases; nucleotides outside the gene matches: 4. The germline V gene has CDR1 ENHRY and CDR2 SYGVKD. This CDR3 spans 14 amino acids. As DNA, the CDR3 is TGTGCCATCAGGGGACAGGGGGCGCCTGATACGCAGTATTTT. Residues: CAIRGQGAPDTQYF.

A single count supports this clonotype. This could be a read error, since a much larger clone is one nucleotide away. The rearrangement links TRBV7-2 to TRBJ2-7; no definite D call. The CDR3 runs to 13 residues. Germline V gene data show CDR1 as SGHTA and CDR2 as FQGNSA. The CDR3 DNA reads as TGTGCCAGCACCTTATGGTCCCAATACGAGCAGTACTTC. Its translation is CASTLWSQYEQYF.

This clonotype was observed many times. V usage is TRBV9 and J usage is TRBJ2-1; D is unclear. Trimming pared 1 base from V and 1 base from J, leaving 9 bases between. The germline CDR1 and CDR2 sequences are SGDLS and YYNGEE. This CDR3 is built from 15 residues. CDR3 in amino acids: CASSVRMYSYNEQFF. The CDR3 DNA sequence: TGTGCCAGCAGCGTACGTATGTATTCCTACAATGAGCAGTTCTTC.

In its sample, this clonotype was seen many times. The CDR3: CASSLGGGEQYF. The DNA for the CDR3 is TGTGCCAGCAGCCTGGGCGGCGGAGAGCAGTACTTC. The genes are TRBV7-2 and TRBJ2-7; D not resolved. Looked up from germline, CDR1 is SGHTA and CDR2 is FQGNSA. The CDR3 extends over 12 amino acids. Trimming cost V 5 bases and J 7 bases, with 12 bases left between them. Combining the CDR3 with reference TRBV7-2 and TRBJ2-7 gives the whole variable domain GAGVSQSPSNKVTEKGKDVELRCDPISGHTALYWYRQSLGQGLEFLIYFQGNSAPDKSGLPSDRFSAERTGGSVSTLTIQRTQQEDSAVYLCASSLGGGEQYFGPGTRLTVT.

The rearrangement links TRBV29-1 to TRBJ2-7; a weak D match, TRBD2 (5 bases). The CDR3 totals 13 residues. Trimming took 3 bases from V and 0 from J, leaving 9 bases between them. CDR1 and CDR2 (germline): SQVTM, ANQGSEA. In DNA form, the CDR3 reads TGCAGCGTTGAGGGAGACCACTCCTACGAGCAGTACTTC. Amino acids: CSVEGDHSYEQYF.

This clonotype was seen ten or more times. This chain connects TRBV5-6 to TRBJ2-5; 10 bases match TRBD1. This CDR3 spans 16 amino acids. J was trimmed by 5 bases and V by 0 bases; bases with no gene match: 7. Germline V lookup: CDR1 SGHDT, CDR2 YYEEEE. The CDR3 here is CASSLAGTGAGETQYF. CDR3 nucleotide sequence: TGTGCCAGCAGCTTGGCGGGGACAGGGGCAGGGGAGACCCAGTACTTC.

In this sample, this clonotype turned up a few times. The V call is TRBV5-8, the J call TRBJ2-3; D could derive from TRBD1 or TRBD2 (5 bases each). The ends were cut back, 0 bases at V and 0 bases at J, with 8 bases in the middle. CDR3 length equals 15 residues. Germline-derived CDR1 and CDR2 are SGHTS and YDEGEE. The CDR3 reads CASSLEGRSTDTQYF. CDR3 DNA: TGTGCCAGCAGCTTGGAGGGACGGAGCACAGATACGCAGTATTTT.

This clonotype was counted a few times. The chain combines TRBV4-3 with TRBJ2-3, with D maybe TRBD2 (7 bases). There are 15 residues in the CDR3. Germline V gene data show CDR1 as LGHNA and CDR2 as YSLEER. Deletions cut 3 bases from V and 4 bases from J, with 14 bases between. The CDR3, as DNA: TGCGCCAGCAGCCACCTAGGAGGGGGGGCAGATACGCAGTATTTT. This gives the protein CASSHLGGGADTQYF.

This clonotype was found a few times. The rearrangement uses TRBV5-1 and TRBJ1-1; D is undetermined. Germline loops: CDR1 SGHRS, CDR2 YFSETQ. The ends were cut back, 3 bases at V and 7 bases at J, with 10 bases in the middle. The CDR3 length is 12 residues. The CDR3 nucleotides are TGCGCCAGCAGCTCCGGAATTAGTGAAGCTTTCTTT. Protein product: CASSSGISEAFF.

Here the CDR3 reads CASRVDQGPYNSPLHF. DNA for the CDR3: TGTGCCAGCAGGGTAGATCAGGGCCCTTATAATTCACCCCTCCACTTT. The chain combines TRBV7-8 with TRBJ1-6, with D perhaps matching TRBD1 (5 bases). Trimming left V 6 bases short and J 4 bases short, with 16 bases between. CDR3 length: 16 residues. Germline CDR1 reads SGHVS; CDR2 reads FQNEAQ.

This clonotype was seen only a few times. The chain carries TRBV27 and TRBJ1-1; D gene ambiguous. The germline gives CDR1 MNHEY, CDR2 SMNVEV (reference sequence). V was trimmed by 3 bases and J by 1 base, leaving 9 bases between them. CDR3 size: 14 residues. CDR3 sequence: CASSLGASNTEAFF. The DNA for the CDR3 is TGTGCCAGCAGTTTGGGCGCCTCGAACACTGAAGCTTTCTTT.

This clonotype came up a few times. The rearrangement links TRBV9 to TRBJ2-5; possibly TRBD2 for D (5 bases). The CDR3 loop spans 18 amino acids. Looked up from germline, CDR1 is SGDLS and CDR2 is YYNGEE. V lost 0 bases, J lost 5 bases, and 23 bases lay in between. The chain's CDR3 is CASSVGFRRTSGWETQYF. As DNA, the CDR3 is TGTGCCAGCAGCGTAGGGTTCAGACGCACTAGTGGATGGGAGACCCAGTACTTC.

This clonotype has just a few counts. The rearrangement joins TRBV5-5 to TRBJ1-6, with D tentatively TRBD1 (6 bases). Trimming took off 1 base at V and 6 bases at J, with 11 bases between the two ends. CDR1 and CDR2 (germline): SGHKS, YYEKEE (reference sequence). The CDR3 covers 15 residues. The DNA of the CDR3 is TGTGCCAGCAGCTTGCGGGGGCGAACTAATTCACCCCTCCACTTT. It is translated as CASSLRGRTNSPLHF.

The chain is built from TRBV29-1 and TRBJ2-3; D not certain. This CDR3 has 16 amino acids. Germline V CDR1 and CDR2: SQVTM, ANQGSEA. Trimming pared 4 bases from V and 0 bases from J, leaving 17 bases between. CDR3: CSVALTGGSSTDTQYF. For the CDR3, the DNA is TGCAGCGTTGCCCTCACCGGTGGGTCAAGCACAGATACGCAGTATTTT.

Many counts were recorded for this clonotype. The rearrangement joins TRBV5-6 to TRBJ2-5; TRBD2 aligns across 7 bases. Germline lookup yields CDR1 SGHDT and CDR2 YYEEEE. CDR3 length: 13 residues. Trimming removed 0 bases from V and 9 bases from J; junction bases left unmatched: 5. CDR3 nucleotides: TGTGCCAGCAGCTTGGTCGTTCGGGGGGCCCAGTACTTC. Its protein product is CASSLVVRGAQYF.

This clonotype was counted between two and nine times. The chain employs TRBV7-3 and TRBJ1-1; D remains unclear. Trimming shortened V by 4 bases and J by 1 base, and 7 bases separated the two germline ends. The CDR3 has 13 amino acids. Germline V gene data show CDR1 as SGHTA and CDR2 as FQGTGA. The DNA for the CDR3 is TGTGCCAGCAGCTCGCAGGCGAACACTGAAGCTTTCTTT. Translation: CASSSQANTEAFF.

The sample holds a few counts of this clonotype. The V call is TRBV5-1, the J call TRBJ1-1; D is perhaps TRBD1 (5 bases). Germline values: CDR1 SGHRS, CDR2 YFSETQ. V dropped 1 base and J dropped 8 bases, with 15 bases sitting between them. The CDR3 has 14 amino acids. The CDR3 is CASSLTTRGSEAFF. In nucleotides, the CDR3 is TGCGCCAGCAGCTTGACCACGCGGGGGTCGGAAGCTTTCTTT.